This T cell receptor beta chain was sequenced in a study of T cell responses to AZD1222 COVID-19 vaccine. Repertoires were generated with immunoSEQ multiplex PCR, while TCRdb's copy carries only in-frame clones and drops some. This table has some 69,000 clones, 80% appearing once. Study-wide findings and caveats: Without day 14 samples, only post-peak T cell repertoires were studied. Clonal diversity was possibly underestimated, and the donors were mostly white British, with more females.

Regarding this clone: As yet, its antigen is unknown.

Timing groups of about 4 and about 12 weeks for second doses were pooled. The source is an adult who received the AZD1222 COVID-19 vaccine. The sequences come from peripheral blood, collected 28 days after the second AZD1222 dose.

The CDR3 sequence is CASSPGLSSGNEQFF. Here the CDR3 DNA reads TGTGCCAGCAGCCCGGGTTTGAGCTCTGGGAATGAGCAGTTCTTC. The J gene is TRBJ2-1, the V gene TRBV7-3; no firm D call. The CDR3 is 15 amino acids. With 5 bases removed from V and 7 bases from J, the gap between germline ends came to 18 bases. Per germline, CDR1 SGHTA and CDR2 FQGTGA.